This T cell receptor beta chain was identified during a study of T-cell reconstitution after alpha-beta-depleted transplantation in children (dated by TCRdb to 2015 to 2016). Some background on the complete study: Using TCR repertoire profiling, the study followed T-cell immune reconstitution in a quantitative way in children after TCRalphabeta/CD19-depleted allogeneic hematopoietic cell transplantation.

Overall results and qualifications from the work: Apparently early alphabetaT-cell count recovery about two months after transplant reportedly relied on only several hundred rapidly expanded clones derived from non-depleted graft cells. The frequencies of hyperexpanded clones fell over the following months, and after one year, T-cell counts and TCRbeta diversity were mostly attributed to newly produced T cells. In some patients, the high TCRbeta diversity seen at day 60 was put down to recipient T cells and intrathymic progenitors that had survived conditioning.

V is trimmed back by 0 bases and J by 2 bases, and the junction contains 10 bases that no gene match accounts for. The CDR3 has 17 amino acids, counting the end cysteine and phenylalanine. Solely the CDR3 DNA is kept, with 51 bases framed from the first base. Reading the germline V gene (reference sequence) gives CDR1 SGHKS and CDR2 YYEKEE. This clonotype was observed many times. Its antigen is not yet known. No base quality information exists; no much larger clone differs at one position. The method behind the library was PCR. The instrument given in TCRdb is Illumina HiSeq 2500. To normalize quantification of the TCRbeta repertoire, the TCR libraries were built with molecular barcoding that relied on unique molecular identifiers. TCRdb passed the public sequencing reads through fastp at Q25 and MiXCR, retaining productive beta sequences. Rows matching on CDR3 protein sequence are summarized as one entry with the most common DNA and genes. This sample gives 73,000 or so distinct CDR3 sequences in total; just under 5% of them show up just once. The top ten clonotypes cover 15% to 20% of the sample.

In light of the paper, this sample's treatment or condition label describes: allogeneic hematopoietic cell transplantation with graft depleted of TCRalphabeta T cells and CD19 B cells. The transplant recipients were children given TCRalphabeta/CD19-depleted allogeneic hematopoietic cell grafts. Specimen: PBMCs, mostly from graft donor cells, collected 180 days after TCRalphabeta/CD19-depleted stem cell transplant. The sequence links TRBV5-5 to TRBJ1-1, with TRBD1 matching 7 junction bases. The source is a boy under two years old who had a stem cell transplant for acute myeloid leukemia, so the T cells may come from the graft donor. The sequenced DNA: TGTGCCAGCAGCTTGGGGACAGGAGGAAGACGAAACACTGAAGCTTTCTTT. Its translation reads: CASSLGTGGRRNTEAFF.